The rows below give T cell receptor beta chains drawn from one sample of a study of radiotherapy plus CTLA-4 blockade in lung cancer. Generated by immunoSEQ multiplex PCR, the TCRdb table keeps only in-frame clones and is missing some. The table records roughly 57,000 clones, around four fifths of them present only once. Sequenced here: peripheral blood, sampled from a patient treated with radiotherapy plus ipilimumab. These receptors all come from a human donor with non-small cell lung cancer whose response to radiotherapy plus ipilimumab could not be evaluated. Both conserved end residues are part of each CDR3. A D gene is named only where the DNA matches it firmly. Clone size is shown for a subset of rows, as once, few, many or a class of expanded clone.

v_call d_call clone_size cdr3_aa
TRBV7-2 NA once CASSFTGTPYNEQFF
TRBV5-4 NA NA CASSLQGRRTDTQYF
TRBV29-1 TRBD2 NA CSVDSGGDNEQFF
TRBV11-2 NA NA CASSSGRGHQETQYF
TRBV30 NA NA CAWRTAGRQPQHF
TRBV6-5 NA NA CASSYKGGYNEQFF
TRBV2 TRBD1 few CASMMQGVSNSPLHF
TRBV5-1 NA NA CASSPPETGNTEAFF
TRBV7-8 NA NA CASSDRGTQHF
TRBV11-2 NA NA CASSLSREETQYF
TRBV7-6 NA NA CASSGNLGAAGELFF
TRBV19 NA NA CASSTSPKQMNTGELFF
TRBV5-1 TRBD2 NA CASSSATSGRFTDTQYF
TRBV2 TRBD2 NA CASSAGTRDYEQYF
TRBV18 NA NA CASSPPSAGEQFF
TRBV10-3 TRBD2 NA CAISDRSSGGPYEQYF
TRBV6-5 TRBD1 NA CASRRTGPNTEAFF
TRBV9 NA NA CASAGPLTGYEQFF
TRBV7-8 TRBD1 NA CASTYAPGGRGQGNTEAFF
TRBV6-5 NA NA CASSVRGYSYEQYF
TRBV4-1 TRBD1 NA CASSQDRNRGGLPTNAFF
TRBV14 NA NA CASSGGPYEQYF
TRBV7-2 TRBD2 once CASSLIPTSGETQYF
TRBV27 TRBD1 once CADRTGCYGYTF
TRBV9 TRBD2 NA CASSGSGGAIETQYF
TRBV30 TRBD1 NA CAWRDRVTSNQPQHF
TRBV19 TRBD2 few CASSITGGEQYF
TRBV7-9 NA few CASSGRVGEQFF
TRBV5-1 NA NA CASSTGTSYEQYF
TRBV5-6 NA NA CASSLAGSIAYTF
TRBV9 TRBD2 NA CASSVGSSGSADTQYF
TRBV6-5 TRBD1 NA CASSYSRQGVYEQYF
TRBV7-8 NA NA CASSLMEGGVAGELFF
TRBV7-9 TRBD1 NA CASRPGQGVTNTEAFF
TRBV10-1 NA NA CASSERGGTDTQYF
TRBV27 NA NA CASSLSRNVGELFF
TRBV4-1 NA NA CASSQGPTYEQYF
TRBV28 TRBD1 NA CASSRPGTEGETQYF
TRBV2 NA NA CASSLGGMGGELFF
TRBV6-6 NA NA CASSLPAQGEAFF
TRBV27 NA NA CASSLRFQGGDTQYF
TRBV4-1 NA NA CASSQVSGSEYSPLHF
TRBV7-9 NA once CASSAQGLASNEKLFF
TRBV6-6 TRBD1 NA CATKTGGFQETQYF
TRBV5-4 NA once CASSQGSNEKLFF
TRBV19 TRBD2 once CASSSSGSGNIQYF
TRBV4-1 NA NA CASSPVADYEQYF
TRBV4-3 TRBD2 NA CASSQDRLASAYEQYF